The subject of this entry is one T cell receptor beta chain. Its antigen is currently unknown. This entry is derived from a study of T cell repertoires in cytomegalovirus infection. Study background: Carrying CMV and the relevant HLA type showed in public TCR beta signatures.

TCRdb used MiXCR to reprocess the reads, holding one entry per CDR3 protein. The table lists 300,000 to 450,000 distinct CDR3 sequences, about a sixth of them singletons. The CDR3 consists of 16 residues. Germline V CDR1 and CDR2: MNHNY, SVGAGI (reference sequence). V was cut by 5 bases and J by 4 bases, with 20 bases left in between. Regarding the study as a whole: Within the response measured ex vivo, HLA-C-restricted CMV-specific TCR beta clonotypes were dominant. Public TCR beta family frequency separated CMV-and-HLA carriers, including in an independent cohort.

The sample was PBMCs. The TCR comes from a human donor in good health (CMV status not recorded). Some clones in this sample may be carry-over from other donors' samples. The chain carries TRBV6-6 and TRBJ1-2, with a tentative D call TRBD1 (6 bases). The CDR3: CASSPGLGRGSYGYTF. The CDR3 DNA follows: TGTGCCAGCAGTCCGGGCTTGGGCAGGGGAAGCTATGGCTACACCTTC.